The 17 T cell receptor beta chains below were found in one sample sequenced in a study of control samples from healthy donors and cancer patients. Only in-frame clones appear in the TCRdb table, and some are missing; sequencing was by immunoSEQ multiplex PCR. The data hold 35,000 to 55,000 clones, with just over 70% observed a single time. Sequenced: formalin-fixed, paraffin-embedded tissue. The receptors stem from a male donor with melanoma.

The chain links TRBV27 to TRBJ2-1, with D perhaps assigned TRBD1 or TRBD2 (6 bases each). Germline loops: CDR1 MNHEY, CDR2 SMNVEV (reference sequence). Trimming took 5 bases from V and 2 from J, leaving 19 bases between them. This CDR3 is built from 17 residues. This CDR3 is CASSRGRVDTAYNEQFF. CDR3 coding DNA: TGTGCCAGCAGTCGGGGGCGGGTGGATACGGCCTACAATGAGCAGTTCTTC.

The CDR3 bases are TGTGCCAGCAGCAAAGCGGGGACCGATGCAACTAATGAAAAACTGTTTTTT. It specifies CASSKAGTDATNEKLFF. This chain links TRBV21-1 with TRBJ1-4. TRBV21-1 is a documented pseudogene. The CDR3 consists of 17 residues.

A single count supports this clone. This sequence joins TRBV11-2 and TRBJ2-6; a weak D match, TRBD1 (7 bases). Trimming stripped 1 base from V and 0 bases from J, with 13 bases between. The CDR3 length is 18 residues. CDR1 and CDR2 from the germline V gene are SGHAT and FQNNGV. The CDR3 DNA sequence: TGTGCCAGCAGCTTAGCCAGGGGGGTGGGCTCTGGGGCCAACGTCCTGACTTTC. It is translated as CASSLARGVGSGANVLTF.

A remark on this clone: A much larger clone differs by one base, so this may be a read error. Other DNA sequences of this sample code for an identical CDR3. The V call is TRBV15, the J call TRBJ2-3; 9 nucleotides match TRBD1. The CDR3 is 15 residues long. Germline CDR1 reads LNHNV; CDR2 reads YYDKDF (reference sequence). CDR3 DNA: TGTGCTACCAGGATCGGGACAGGGACGGGCGATACGCAGTATTTT. Its protein product is CATRIGTGTGDTQYF.

The chain links TRBV5-1 to TRBJ2-5; 12 nucleotides match TRBD2. The CDR3 spans 17 residues. Germline CDR1 SGHRS, CDR2 YFSETQ. V trimming: 2 bases; J trimming: 5 bases; junction bases outside the gene matches: 10. The CDR3 spells CASSFVLAGGMGETQYF. The CDR3 region has the DNA TGCGCCAGCAGCTTCGTTCTAGCGGGAGGGATGGGGGAGACCCAGTACTTC.

This clone was seen only once. V gene TRBV16 combines with J gene TRBJ1-1, with 7 bases fitting TRBD1. Germline CDR1 is KGHSY and CDR2 is FQNENV. The CDR3 has 13 amino acids. V shed 4 bases and J 4 bases; nucleotides not matched to a gene: 3. The CDR3 protein is CASSRQGGTEAFF. CDR3 sequence (DNA): TGTGCCAGCAGCCGACAGGGCGGCACTGAAGCTTTCTTT.

The rearrangement uses TRBV24-1 and TRBJ2-1; D perhaps matches TRBD2 (6 bases). Germline loops: CDR1 KGHDR, CDR2 SFDVKD. Trimming took 10 bases from V and 9 from J, leaving 15 bases between them. There are 12 residues in the CDR3. The DNA of the CDR3 is TGTGCCACAAATAGCGGAATCGGTGAGCAGTTCTTC. Translation: CATNSGIGEQFF.

This chain connects TRBV19 to TRBJ2-4, with 7 bases lining up with TRBD1. The CDR3 spans 15 residues. The ends lost 9 bases at V and 1 base at J; junction bases unmatched: 9. Germline lookup yields CDR1 LNHDA and CDR2 SQIVND (reference sequence). The CDR3 protein is CASERTGGAKNIQYF. As DNA, the CDR3 is TGTGCCAGCGAGCGGACAGGTGGTGCCAAAAACATTCAGTACTTC.

This clone appeared a few times. The chain has TRBV5-4 and TRBJ1-1, with D maybe TRBD1 (6 bases). The V gene's germline CDR1 is SGHNT and CDR2 YYREEE (reference sequence). V was clipped by 4 bases and J by 6 bases, with 22 bases between them. This CDR3 is built from 16 residues. The CDR3 spells CASSRDSTGISAEAFF. CDR3 nucleotide sequence: TGTGCCAGCAGCAGGGACTCAACAGGGATAAGTGCTGAAGCTTTCTTT.

This rearrangement joins TRBV6-5 to TRBJ2-7; D perhaps matches TRBD2 (6 bases). The V end lost 2 bases, the J end lost 4 bases, and 15 bases lay between the germline ends. The CDR3 extends over 15 amino acids. Per the germline V gene, CDR1 is MNHEY and CDR2 is SVGAGI. The DNA for the CDR3 is TGTGCCAGCAGTTACGGCGCGGGATTGCGTTACGAGCAGTACTTC. It encodes CASSYGAGLRYEQYF.

The CDR3 DNA reads as TGTGCCAGCAGTGAAGCCCGGGACAGGGGGAATGAGCAGTTCTTC. Translated, it gives CASSEARDRGNEQFF. The J gene is TRBJ2-1, the V gene TRBV2; TRBD1 matches 11 bases. The CDR3 spans 15 residues. CDR1 SNHLY and CDR2 FYNNEI come from the germline V gene. The V segment lost 0 bases and the J segment 7 bases; nucleotides outside the gene matches: 2.

The chain carries TRBV14 and TRBJ2-7; 8 nucleotides align to TRBD1. Germline CDR1 and CDR2: SGHDN and FVKESK. The CDR3 totals 17 residues. Germline trimming cut 3 bases from V and 2 bases from J; bases unmatched to any gene: 12. This chain's CDR3 is CASSQAGGDRRPYEQYF. The CDR3 nucleotides read TGTGCCAGCAGCCAGGCAGGGGGCGATCGGAGGCCCTACGAGCAGTACTTC.

The CDR3 protein is CASPDPKVTDTQYF. CDR3 sequence (DNA): TGTGCCAGTCCCGACCCAAAAGTCACAGATACGCAGTATTTT. The chain joins TRBV19 to TRBJ2-3; unclear D gene. The length of the CDR3 is 14 residues. Trimming took off 8 bases at V and 2 bases at J, with 14 bases between the two ends. Germline values: CDR1 LNHDA, CDR2 SQIVND (reference sequence).

The chain is built from TRBV14 and TRBJ2-1; 11 nucleotides match TRBD2. Germline V gene data show CDR1 as SGHDN and CDR2 as FVKESK. The ends lost 1 base at V and 6 bases at J; junction bases unmatched: 2. This CDR3 spans 15 amino acids. The CDR3 loop reads CASSQGLAGSNEQFF. The CDR3 DNA is TGTGCCAGCAGCCAAGGACTAGCGGGAAGCAATGAGCAGTTCTTC.

The chain carries TRBV6-5 and TRBJ1-3; no clear D gene. The CDR3 is 13 residues long. V was trimmed by 6 bases and J by 3 bases, leaving 9 bases between them. Germline CDR1 reads MNHEY; CDR2 reads SVGAGI. The chain's CDR3 is CASRRVGGNTIYF. CDR3 nucleotide sequence: TGTGCCAGCAGACGAGTAGGTGGAAACACCATATATTTT.

The rearrangement uses TRBV11-3 and TRBJ2-3; D may be TRBD1 or TRBD2 (5 bases each). Deletions cut 1 base from V and 4 bases from J, with 12 bases between. Germline loops: CDR1 SGHNT, CDR2 YENEEA. The CDR3 consists of 15 residues. CDR3 DNA: TGTGCCAGCAGCTTAGGGGGGACCTCGTCAGATACGCAGTATTTT. Protein: CASSLGGTSSDTQYF. Using reference TRBV11-3 and TRBJ2-3 for the parts outside the CDR3, the full variable domain is EAGVVQSPRYKIIEKKQPVAFWCNPISGHNTLYWYLQNLGQGPELLIRYENEEAVDDSQLPKDRFSAERLKGVDSTLKIQPAELGDSAVYLCASSLGGTSSDTQYFGPGTRLTVL.

This clone appeared a few times. This rearrangement joins TRBV7-3 to TRBJ1-1; D remains unclear. Per germline, CDR1 SGHTA and CDR2 FQGTGA. Trimming removed 4 bases at V and 0 bases at J, with 12 bases between. The CDR3 has 15 amino acids. The CDR3 bases are TGTGCCAGCAGCTCAAGACCGGGAATGAACACTGAAGCTTTCTTT. It encodes CASSSRPGMNTEAFF.